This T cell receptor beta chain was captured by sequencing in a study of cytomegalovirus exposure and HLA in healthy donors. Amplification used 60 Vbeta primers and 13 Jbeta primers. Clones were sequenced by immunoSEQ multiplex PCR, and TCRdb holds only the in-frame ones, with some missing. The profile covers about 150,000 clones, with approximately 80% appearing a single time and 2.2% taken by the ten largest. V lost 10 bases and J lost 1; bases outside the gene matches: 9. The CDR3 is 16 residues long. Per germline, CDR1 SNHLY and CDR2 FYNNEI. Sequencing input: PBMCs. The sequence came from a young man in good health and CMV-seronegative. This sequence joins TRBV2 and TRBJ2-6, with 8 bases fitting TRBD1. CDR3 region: CAIPTGVVSGANVLTF. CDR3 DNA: TGTGCCATCCCGACAGGGGTCGTTTCTGGGGCCAACGTCCTGACTTTC. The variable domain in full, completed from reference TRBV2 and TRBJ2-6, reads EPEVTQTPSHQVTQMGQEVILRCVPISNHLYFYWYRQILGQKVEFLVSFYNNEISEKSEIFDDQFSVERPDGSNFTLKIRSTKLEDSAMYFCAIPTGVVSGANVLTFGAGSRLTVL.